The rows below give T cell receptor beta chains drawn from one sample of a study of tumor-infiltrating lymphocytes in primary liver carcinoma. Via MiXCR, TCRdb re-called the multiplex PCR reads, giving one row per CDR3 protein. The table has 310,000 or so distinct CDR3 sequences, around three fifths seen once; the top ten hold about 18%. Sequences were obtained from peripheral blood. All receptors come from a woman in her twenties or thirties with primary liver carcinoma and hepatitis B virus infection. Each CDR3 is given with its conserved first and last residue. D genes are given only for firm matches. Clone sizes are given selectively: once, few, many, or a class where the clone is expanded.

CDR3 DNA,CDR3 protein,D gene,V gene,clone size,J gene
TGTGCCAGCAGTTTACCCCTCGGGACAATAGCCAAAAACATTCAGTACTTC,CASSLPLGTIAKNIQYF,.,TRBV28,.,TRBJ2-4
TGTGCCAGCAGTTACGCCACTCAGACCCAGTACTTC,CASSYATQTQYF,.,TRBV6-6,.,TRBJ2-5
TGTGCCAGCAGCTTAGGGCCTGAAGCTCTCTTT,CASSLGPEALF,.,TRBV7-9,.,TRBJ1-1
TGTGCCAGCCAAAGGCGGGAGAGCACAGATACGCAGTATTTT,CASQRRESTDTQYF,TRBD2,TRBV12-3/TRBV12-4,.,TRBJ2-3
TGTGCCAGTTGGGAAACCCGAGGACAGGGTGGGACCCAGTACTTC,CASWETRGQGGTQYF,TRBD1,TRBV7-9,few,TRBJ2-5
TGTGCCAGCAGCCTCACCCGTATAGCGGGATCGGTCGGGGAGCTGTTTTTT,CASSLTRIAGSVGELFF,TRBD2,TRBV12-3/TRBV12-4,.,TRBJ2-2
TGTGCCAGCAGGTATCGACAGGGGATGGGCACTGAAGCTTTCTTT,CASRYRQGMGTEAFF,TRBD1,TRBV12-3/TRBV12-4,many,TRBJ1-1
TGTGCTAGCACTAAATGGACAGGTCCCTACGAGCATTACTTC,CASTKWTGPYEHYF,TRBD1,TRBV28,.,TRBJ2-7
TGTGCCAGCAGCTTACTCACCGCAACTGACTATGGCTACACCTTC,CASSLLTATDYGYTF,.,TRBV7-9,.,TRBJ1-2
TGTGCCAGCAGTAAACCGGGCCCAACGCGCGAGCAGTACTTC,CASSKPGPTREQYF,.,TRBV6-5,few,TRBJ2-7
TGTGCCAGCTCCCTCGGACGTGAGCAGTTCTTC,CASSLGREQFF,.,TRBV7-9,.,TRBJ2-1
TGTGCCAGCAGGATTGGGTACGAGCAGTACTTC,CASRIGYEQYF,.,TRBV25-1,.,TRBJ2-7
TGTGTCAGCAGCGAACCGGGACTAGCGGGAGGGTCCCAAGAGACCCAGTACTTC,CVSSEPGLAGGSQETQYF,TRBD2,TRBV7-9,.,TRBJ2-5
TGTGCCAGCAGTTCCATAGCGGGGAAACCCTCCTACAATGAGCAGTTCTTC,CASSSIAGKPSYNEQFF,TRBD2,TRBV6-2/TRBV6-3,.,TRBJ2-1
TGTGCCAGCAGTTACGTAGCGGGAGGCGCAGATGAGCAGTTCTTC,CASSYVAGGADEQFF,TRBD2,TRBV6-6,.,TRBJ2-1
TGTGCCAGCAGCTTCAGACTAGCGGGAGAGAGATACAATGAGCAGTTCTTC,CASSFRLAGERYNEQFF,TRBD2,TRBV5-7,.,TRBJ2-1
TGTGCCAGCAGCGGGCCTAATTGGGCCCAGCATTTT,CASSGPNWAQHF,.,TRBV6-1,many,TRBJ1-5
TGTCCCGGCAGCTTAGGACAGCCCCACGAGCAGTACTTC,CPGSLGQPHEQYF,.,TRBV11-2,.,TRBJ2-7
TGTGCCAGCAGCTTAGATGTTTCCTACGAGCAGTACTTC,CASSLDVSYEQYF,.,TRBV7-9,few,TRBJ2-7
TGTGCCAGCAGTCTAGCCTCCCTACTAAACATTCAGTACTTC,CASSLASLLNIQYF,.,TRBV12-3/TRBV12-4,many,TRBJ2-4
TGTGCCAGCAGACGAACCCGGGACAGGATCGAAGTGTATGGTTACACCTTC,CASRRTRDRIEVYGYTF,TRBD1,TRBV28,once,TRBJ1-2
TGCGCCAGCAGCCCTTTGGGGGAGCCAACTGGTAAGCAGTACTTC,CASSPLGEPTGKQYF,.,TRBV4-1,.,TRBJ2-7
TGCAGCGTTGAAGGAGCGGCTTTGAGCTCCTACAATGAGCAGTTCTTC,CSVEGAALSSYNEQFF,.,TRBV29-1,many,TRBJ2-1
TGCGCCATCAGCCAAGACCCCCAGGGGGGGACAGATACGCAGTATTTT,CAISQDPQGGTDTQYF,.,TRBV4-3,.,TRBJ2-3
TGTGCCAGCAGCTTAGTATGGCCGAGCACAGATACACAGTATTTT,CASSLVWPSTDTQYF,.,TRBV11-2,once,TRBJ2-3
TGTGCCAGCAGCTTAGGGTATCTGGTGACATCATACAATGAGCAGTTCTTC,CASSLGYLVTSYNEQFF,.,TRBV13,few,TRBJ2-1
TGTGCCAGCAGTCTAGCGGGATGGTACGAGCAGTACTTC,CASSLAGWYEQYF,TRBD2,TRBV6-5,many,TRBJ2-7
TGTGTCAGCAGCCCTTGGTCGACAGATCCCTCACCCCTCCACTTT,CVSSPWSTDPSPLHF,.,TRBV6-2/TRBV6-3,.,TRBJ1-6
TGTGCCAGCAGCTTGGAGGGGGTCTACAATGAGCAGTTCTTC,CASSLEGVYNEQFF,.,TRBV11-2,.,TRBJ2-1
TGTTCCAGCAGCCCAGAAGGGGGACAGCAGTTCTTC,CSSSPEGGQQFF,.,TRBV14,.,TRBJ2-1
TGTGCCAGCAGCTTGGCGAGAGTCCAAGCAGATACGCAGTATTTT,CASSLARVQADTQYF,.,TRBV5-5,.,TRBJ2-3
TGTGCCAGCAGTGGGAACAGTAATAGCAATCAGCCCCAGCATTTT,CASSGNSNSNQPQHF,.,TRBV6-1,few,TRBJ1-5
TGTGCCAGCAGTTATTCCCCGCCAAGGGGTATATACAATGAGCAGTTCTTC,CASSYSPPRGIYNEQFF,.,TRBV2,.,TRBJ2-1
TGCAGCGTTACTGGACAGGAAAGGCGCTACGAGCAATACTTC,CSVTGQERRYEQYF,TRBD1,TRBV29-1,.,TRBJ2-7
TGTGCCAGCAGACTAGACAGGGGGCTGGGGACCCAGTACTTC,CASRLDRGLGTQYF,TRBD1,TRBV6-1,.,TRBJ2-5
TGTGCCAGCAGCGCTCCGGGACTGGCGGCCTACAATGAGCAGTTCTTC,CASSAPGLAAYNEQFF,.,TRBV7-9,.,TRBJ2-1
TGTGCCAGCAGCGAATTTCGGGGGGGCCGGGAGGGAGCTAATGAAAAACTGTTTTTT,CASSEFRGGREGANEKLFF,.,TRBV7-8,.,TRBJ1-4
TGTGCCAGCAGCTCGGGCAAGGGCAACGAGCAGTACTTC,CASSSGKGNEQYF,.,TRBV12-3/TRBV12-4,few,TRBJ2-7
TGTGCCAGCGGCCCACTGGAAGGCGGTCTGTTTTTT,CASGPLEGGLFF,.,TRBV6-6,.,TRBJ1-4
TGTGCCAGCAGCTCTATGGGCGGGACTAGTAGCCATGAGCAGTTCTTC,CASSSMGGTSSHEQFF,TRBD2,TRBV7-3,.,TRBJ2-1
TGCAGCGTTTATGACGGTGGCGGGGTGTTTTTT,CSVYDGGGVFF,.,TRBV29-1,many,TRBJ2-2
TGTGCCAGCAGTTACGAGATCGGGGAGCTGTTTTTT,CASSYEIGELFF,.,TRBV6-6,many,TRBJ2-2
TGTGCCAGCAGCTTAGTAGTCGGCAGGGGGTACTACGAGCAGTACTTC,CASSLVVGRGYYEQYF,TRBD1,TRBV7-9,.,TRBJ2-7
TGTGCCAGCAGTTATGGGGGACAGGGCAGATCACCCCTCCACTTT,CASSYGGQGRSPLHF,TRBD1,TRBV6-6,.,TRBJ1-6
TGTGCCATCAGTTTAGCGGGGGGAGAGAACCAGTACTTC,CAISLAGGENQYF,TRBD2,TRBV10-3,.,TRBJ2-5
TGTGCCAGCAGCTTTGGCGGTCCGGGATTCACTGGAAACACCATATATTTT,CASSFGGPGFTGNTIYF,.,TRBV5-4,few,TRBJ1-3
TGTGCCAGCGCAGGGGCGCTTGACTATGGCTACACCTTC,CASAGALDYGYTF,.,TRBV28,.,TRBJ1-2
TGCGCCAGCAGCCAAGACCGGACTAGCGGGAGAAGAAATACGCAGTATTTT,CASSQDRTSGRRNTQYF,TRBD2,TRBV4-1,.,TRBJ2-3
TGTGCCAGCAGCCATGGGGTTGGGACCCGGGAGCCGTTTTTT,CASSHGVGTREPFF,.,TRBV11-2,.,TRBJ2-2
TGCGCCAGCAGCTTGGTAGGACAGGATGGGCAGTTCTTC,CASSLVGQDGQFF,TRBD1,TRBV5-1,.,TRBJ2-1
TGTGCCAGCAGCCTGGACAGCGCCGAGGGTACGCACTTCTTC,CASSLDSAEGTHFF,.,TRBV11-3,.,TRBJ2-1
TGTGCCAGCAGTTACCTCGGGACTAGCATCTACGAGCAGTACTTC,CASSYLGTSIYEQYF,TRBD2,TRBV6-2/TRBV6-3,few,TRBJ2-7
TGTGCCAGCAGTCTCGCCGGTTGGGGGACAGGGGGCAGGGATGAAAAACTGTTTTTT,CASSLAGWGTGGRDEKLFF,TRBD1,TRBV5-6,.,TRBJ1-4